The 25 T cell receptor beta chains reported below all come from one sample, sequenced in a study of T cell changes during pregnancy in multiple sclerosis. The table came from immunoSEQ multiplex PCR; TCRdb's copy has only in-frame clones and leaves some out. The table includes tens of thousands of clones, roughly 87% detected once. The sequencing used peripheral blood, collected in the first trimester of pregnancy. Receptors originate from a female donor with multiple sclerosis, enrolled in a pregnancy study.

V usage is TRBV5-4 and J usage is TRBJ2-7, with D tentatively TRBD1 (6 bases). Deletions cut 4 bases from V and 6 bases from J, with 14 bases between. Looked up from germline, CDR1 is SGHNT and CDR2 is YYREEE (reference sequence). The CDR3 totals 13 residues. The DNA of the CDR3 is TGTGCCAGCAGCGCGCAGGGGCCCGCCGAGCAGTACTTC. Translating gives CASSAQGPAEQYF. The full variable domain, with the rest looked up from reference TRBV5-4 and TRBJ2-7, is ETGVTQSPTHLIKTRGQQVTLRCSSQSGHNTVSWYQQALGQGPQFIFQYYREEENGRGNFPPRFSGLQFPNYSSELNVNALELDDSALYLCASSAQGPAEQYFGPGTRLTVT.

As concerns this clone: The same CDR3 is also encoded by other DNA sequences in this sample. The rearrangement joins TRBV6-4 to TRBJ2-2; D is uncertain. This CDR3 spans 13 amino acids. CDR1 and CDR2 (germline): MRHNA, SNTAGT. V shed 4 bases and J shed 2 bases, with 5 bases lying between them. The CDR3 region has the DNA TGTGCCAGCAGTGCAGGAAACACCGGGGAGCTGTTTTTT. This gives the protein CASSAGNTGELFF.

The V call is TRBV7-3, the J call TRBJ1-2, with D possibly being TRBD1 (6 bases). The CDR3 has 14 residues. The germline gives CDR1 SGHTA, CDR2 FQGTGA. V was clipped by 5 bases and J by 8 bases, with 18 bases between them. The CDR3 DNA is TGTGCCAGCAGCAAAACTACAGGGCTTCGCGGCTACACCTTC. This codes for CASSKTTGLRGYTF.

CDR3 coding DNA: TGTGCCTCCCGAGCGGGACTAGCGACCTACAATGAGCAGTTCTTC. Residues: CASRAGLATYNEQFF. This rearrangement joins TRBV7-2 to TRBJ2-1; TRBD2 matches at 10 bases. The CDR3 is made up of 15 amino acids. The J segment lost 2 bases and the V segment lost 11 bases, leaving 9 bases of the junction unmatched. Per germline, CDR1 SGHTA and CDR2 FQGNSA.

The chain combines TRBV12-5 with TRBJ1-5; 8 positions agree with TRBD1. The germline V gene encodes CDR1 LGHNT and CDR2 FRNRAP. CDR3 length: 16 residues. Losses at the gene ends were 6 bases for V and 0 bases for J; bases not matched to a gene: 7. The CDR3 nucleotides are TGTGCTAGTGGCCTTCGGACAGGGTTTAGCAATCAGCCCCAGCATTTT. Amino acid sequence: CASGLRTGFSNQPQHF.

The chain carries TRBV10-3 and TRBJ1-3; 8 bases line up with TRBD1. Germline-derived CDR1 and CDR2 are ENHRY and SYGVKD. The CDR3 is 15 amino acids. J lost 0 bases, V lost 6 bases, and 4 bases had no gene match. The CDR3: CAIRTGTGSGNTIYF. CDR3 nucleotide sequence: TGTGCCATCAGAACCGGGACAGGCTCTGGAAACACCATATATTTT.

V usage is TRBV11-2 and J usage is TRBJ2-1; TRBD2 matches at 11 bases. The CDR3 is 18 residues long. V trimming: 3 bases; J trimming: 8 bases; junction bases outside the gene matches: 15. Germline V gene data show CDR1 as SGHAT and CDR2 as FQNNGV. CDR3 DNA sequence: TGTGCCAGCAGCTTTGGTACTAGCGGGAGAATTTTCCTCGATGAGCAGTTCTTC. Amino acid sequence: CASSFGTSGRIFLDEQFF.

V is TRBV5-1 and J is TRBJ2-7, with TRBD1 matching 10 bases. CDR1 and CDR2 (germline): SGHRS, YFSETQ. This CDR3 contains 14 residues. V was pared by 6 bases and J by 7 bases, with 10 bases of the junction left unmatched. This chain's CDR3 is CASTLGQGVREQYF. Written as DNA, the CDR3 is TGCGCCAGCACCCTCGGACAGGGGGTTCGGGAGCAGTACTTC.

This clone has only one observation. This chain links TRBV10-3 with TRBJ2-7; TRBD1 aligns across 8 bases. With V trimmed by 8 bases and J by 0 bases, 6 bases remained unmatched. The CDR3 has 14 amino acids. The germline gives CDR1 ENHRY, CDR2 SYGVKD. The CDR3 here is CAISDRADSYEQYF. CDR3 sequence (DNA): TGTGCCATCTCGGACAGGGCGGACTCCTACGAGCAGTACTTC.

J is TRBJ2-1 and V is TRBV19; 9 bases line up with TRBD2. CDR3 length: 17 residues. Trimming cost V 6 bases and J 2 bases; bases outside gene matches: 11. In germline, CDR1 is LNHDA, CDR2 SQIVND (reference sequence). CDR3 DNA sequence: TGTGCCAGTAGACGCCGGCTAGCGGGAAACACCTACAATGAGCAGTTCTTC. Amino acids: CASRRRLAGNTYNEQFF.

The gene calls are TRBV29-1 and TRBJ2-3, with TRBD2 as a possible D gene (5 bases). This CDR3 contains 11 residues. With 6 bases removed from V and 3 bases from J, the gap between germline ends came to 7 bases. From germline, CDR1 is SQVTM and CDR2 ANQGSEA. This chain's CDR3 is CSVRGTDTQYF. CDR3 nucleotide sequence: TGCAGCGTCCGGGGAACAGATACGCAGTATTTT.

V usage is TRBV6-6 and J usage is TRBJ1-1, with D hard to call. There are 14 residues in the CDR3. Trimming pared 0 bases from V and 7 bases from J, leaving 12 bases between. Germline assignment: CDR1 MNHNY and CDR2 SVGAGI (reference sequence). CDR3 DNA sequence: TGTGCCAGCAGTTACTCACAGAGAGAAGATGAAGCTTTCTTT. Protein: CASSYSQREDEAFF.

V is TRBV19 and J is TRBJ2-7; D unclear. CDR3 length equals 15 residues. The V and J ends lost 1 base and 0 bases respectively, with 10 bases between them. Germline CDR1 and CDR2: LNHDA and SQIVND (reference sequence). CDR3 sequence: CASSIAGYTSYEQYF. The CDR3 nucleotides read TGTGCCAGTAGTATAGCCGGGTACACCTCCTACGAGCAGTACTTC.

The chain is built from TRBV28 and TRBJ1-5; TRBD1 agrees at 10 bases. CDR1 and CDR2 (germline): MDHEN, SYDVKM. This CDR3 spans 16 amino acids. Unmatched junction bases numbered 11, after V lost 5 bases and J lost 7 bases. CDR3 DNA sequence: TGTGCCAGCAGTCAACCGGGGACAGGGGTTTGGCAGCCCCAGCATTTT. Its translation: CASSQPGTGVWQPQHF.

This chain uses TRBV9 with TRBJ2-7; no definite D call. Trimming removed 0 bases from V and 5 bases from J, with 15 bases in between. Germline V lookup: CDR1 SGDLS, CDR2 YYNGEE. This CDR3 has 15 residues. The CDR3 here is CASSVVAGMGDEQYF. In DNA, the CDR3 is TGTGCCAGCAGCGTAGTCGCAGGCATGGGCGACGAGCAGTACTTC.

The chain is built from TRBV4-2 and TRBJ2-4; maybe TRBD2 (6 bases). Trimming took off 1 base at V and 0 bases at J, with 16 bases between the two ends. This CDR3 is built from 18 residues. Germline V gene lookup returns CDR1 LGHNA and CDR2 YNFKEQ. The CDR3 coding sequence is TGTGCCAGCAGCCAAGTATCTGGGCAGGGACTAGCCAAAAACATTCAGTACTTC. The encoded protein is CASSQVSGQGLAKNIQYF.

The rearrangement joins TRBV6-5 to TRBJ1-1; D remains unclear. The CDR3 is made up of 14 amino acids. The V gene lost 6 bases and the J gene lost 5 bases, with 16 bases spanning the gap. The V gene's germline CDR1 is MNHEY and CDR2 SVGAGI. Written as DNA, the CDR3 is TGTGCCAGCAGGGGAAAGGGTCGGGGAACTGAAGCTTTCTTT. This sequence encodes CASRGKGRGTEAFF.

The chain employs TRBV10-3 and TRBJ2-1, with a weak D call TRBD2 (5 bases). Germline loops: CDR1 ENHRY, CDR2 SYGVKD. Deletions cut 5 bases from V and 2 bases from J, with 16 bases between. This CDR3 spans 16 amino acids. The CDR3 DNA follows: TGTGCCATCAGTTCCACGGGGAAGAACGCCTACAATGAGCAGTTCTTC. As protein: CAISSTGKNAYNEQFF.

V and J are TRBV6-5 and TRBJ2-5; the match to TRBD2 covers 10 bases. CDR1 is MNHEY, CDR2 SVGAGI, per germline. Trimming cost V 0 bases and J 3 bases; bases outside gene matches: 4. The CDR3 consists of 16 residues. The CDR3 sequence is CASSYSASGREETQYF. CDR3 nucleotides: TGTGCCAGCAGTTACTCCGCCAGCGGGAGGGAAGAGACCCAGTACTTC.

The rearrangement uses TRBV27 and TRBJ2-7; weak D call: TRBD2 (6 bases). The CDR3 is 16 residues long. Germline V gene data show CDR1 as MNHEY and CDR2 as SMNVEV (reference sequence). V shed 1 base and J shed 2 bases, with 15 bases lying between them. The CDR3 region is CASSLLPGLATYEQYF. The DNA for the CDR3 is TGTGCCAGCAGTTTATTACCGGGACTTGCAACCTACGAGCAGTACTTC.

The chain recombines TRBV9 with TRBJ1-1; no firm D call. The germline V gene encodes CDR1 SGDLS and CDR2 YYNGEE. Trimming removed 5 bases at V and 1 base at J, with 9 bases between. The CDR3 covers 13 residues. The CDR3 spells CASRNSGNTEAFF. Here the CDR3 DNA reads TGTGCCAGCAGAAACTCGGGGAACACTGAAGCTTTCTTT.

The chain recombines TRBV19 with TRBJ1-3, with TRBD1 identical over 9 bases. There are 13 residues in the CDR3. J lost 4 bases, V lost 7 bases, and 2 bases had no gene match. Germline-derived CDR1 and CDR2 are LNHDA and SQIVND (reference sequence). The CDR3, as DNA: TGTGCCAGTACCGGGACAGGGGGAAACACCATATATTTT. Amino acids: CASTGTGGNTIYF.

The chain uses TRBV12-5 and TRBJ2-7; D is uncertain. Germline CDR1 reads LGHNT; CDR2 reads FRNRAP. Trimming pared 3 bases from V and 5 bases from J, leaving 11 bases between. The CDR3 loop spans 13 amino acids. The CDR3 bases are TGTGCTAGTGGTTTTGCCCCTCCTAACGAGCAGTACTTC. Its translation is CASGFAPPNEQYF.

V usage is TRBV29-1 and J usage is TRBJ1-1; D is unclear. The CDR3 extends over 13 amino acids. Germline lookup yields CDR1 SQVTM and CDR2 ANQGSEA. The germline V and J ends were trimmed by 2 bases and 5 bases, with 12 bases remaining between them. DNA for the CDR3: TGCAGCGTTGAATACCAGGTACGAACTGAAGCTTTCTTT. Translated: CSVEYQVRTEAFF.

This rearrangement joins TRBV10-1 to TRBJ2-3, with TRBD2 identical over 12 bases. Per germline, CDR1 WNHNN and CDR2 SYGVQD (reference sequence). Trimming took 6 bases from V and 1 from J; bases not matched to a gene: 5. This CDR3 contains 16 residues. Here the CDR3 reads CASSRRLAGGTDTQYF. The CDR3 region has the DNA TGCGCCAGCAGCCGACGACTAGCGGGAGGCACAGATACGCAGTATTTT.